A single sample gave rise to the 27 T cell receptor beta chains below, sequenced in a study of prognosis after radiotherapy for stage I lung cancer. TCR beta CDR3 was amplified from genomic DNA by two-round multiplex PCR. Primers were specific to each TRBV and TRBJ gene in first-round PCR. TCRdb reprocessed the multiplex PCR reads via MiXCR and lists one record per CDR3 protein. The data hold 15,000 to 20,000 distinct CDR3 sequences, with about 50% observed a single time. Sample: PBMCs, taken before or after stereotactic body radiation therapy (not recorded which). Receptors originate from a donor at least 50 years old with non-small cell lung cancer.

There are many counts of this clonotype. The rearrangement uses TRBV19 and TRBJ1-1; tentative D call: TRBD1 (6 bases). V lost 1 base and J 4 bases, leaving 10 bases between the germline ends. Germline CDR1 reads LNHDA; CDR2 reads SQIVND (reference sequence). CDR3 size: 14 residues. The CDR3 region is CASSIGRGVTEAFF. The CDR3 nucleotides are TGTGCCAGTAGTATAGGAAGGGGGGTCACTGAAGCTTTCTTT.

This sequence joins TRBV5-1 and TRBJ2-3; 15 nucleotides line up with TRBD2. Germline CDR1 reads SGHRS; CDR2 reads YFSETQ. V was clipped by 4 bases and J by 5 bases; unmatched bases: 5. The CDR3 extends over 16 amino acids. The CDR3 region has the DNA TGCGCCAGCAGCCCAGGGACTAGCGGGAGGAAAGATACGCAGTATTTT. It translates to CASSPGTSGRKDTQYF.

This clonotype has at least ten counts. The DNA for the CDR3 is TGTGCCAGCAGCCCGGACAGCCTTTCTGGAAACACCATATATTTT. The encoded protein is CASSPDSLSGNTIYF. The chain uses TRBV14 and TRBJ1-3; tentative D call: TRBD1 (6 bases). The CDR3 runs 15 residues. The V and J ends lost 4 bases and 1 base respectively, with 11 bases between them. The germline gives CDR1 SGHDN, CDR2 FVKESK.

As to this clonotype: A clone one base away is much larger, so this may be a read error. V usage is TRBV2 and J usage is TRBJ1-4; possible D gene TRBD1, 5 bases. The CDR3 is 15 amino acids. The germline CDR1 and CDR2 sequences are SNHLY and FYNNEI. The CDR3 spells CAGSDNPGPVPGLFF. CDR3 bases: TGTGCCGGCAGTGACAACCCGGGACCGGTGCCTGGACTGTTTTTT.

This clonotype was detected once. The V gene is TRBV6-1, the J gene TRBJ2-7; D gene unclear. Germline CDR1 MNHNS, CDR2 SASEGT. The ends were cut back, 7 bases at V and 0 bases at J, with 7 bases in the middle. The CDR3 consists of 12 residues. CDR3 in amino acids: CASIHASYEQYF. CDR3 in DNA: TGTGCCAGCATACATGCCTCCTACGAGCAGTACTTC.

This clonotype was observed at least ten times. The CDR3 region is CASSLGLLAVATQYF. CDR3 bases: TGTGCCAGCAGCTTGGGATTGTTAGCGGTAGCTACGCAGTATTTT. The V and J genes are TRBV7-2 and TRBJ2-3; TRBD2 might be the D (6 bases). Trimming shortened V by 3 bases and J by 8 bases, and 18 bases separated the two germline ends. Per the germline V gene, CDR1 is SGHTA and CDR2 is FQGNSA. This CDR3 spans 15 amino acids.

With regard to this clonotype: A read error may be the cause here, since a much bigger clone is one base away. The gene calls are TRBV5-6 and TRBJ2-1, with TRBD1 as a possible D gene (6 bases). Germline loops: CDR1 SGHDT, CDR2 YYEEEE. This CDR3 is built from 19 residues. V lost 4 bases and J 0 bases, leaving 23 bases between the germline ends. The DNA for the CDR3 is TGTGCCAGCAGCGTAACCCGGGACATCGATTTCAGCTCCTACAATGAGCAGTTCTTC. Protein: CASSVTRDIDFSSYNEQFF.

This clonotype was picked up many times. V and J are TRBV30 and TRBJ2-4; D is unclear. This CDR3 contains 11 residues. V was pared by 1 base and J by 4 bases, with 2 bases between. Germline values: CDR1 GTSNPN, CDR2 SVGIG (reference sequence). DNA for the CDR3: TGTGCCTGGAGTGAGAAAAACATTCAGTACTTC. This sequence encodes CAWSEKNIQYF.

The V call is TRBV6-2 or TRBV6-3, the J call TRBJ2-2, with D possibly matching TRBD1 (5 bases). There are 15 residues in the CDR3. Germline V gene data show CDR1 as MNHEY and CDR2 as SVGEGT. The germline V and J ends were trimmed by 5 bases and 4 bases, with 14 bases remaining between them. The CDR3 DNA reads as TGTGCCAGCAGTCTAGGGGCGGTGAGCACCGGGGAGCTGTTTTTT. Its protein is CASSLGAVSTGELFF.

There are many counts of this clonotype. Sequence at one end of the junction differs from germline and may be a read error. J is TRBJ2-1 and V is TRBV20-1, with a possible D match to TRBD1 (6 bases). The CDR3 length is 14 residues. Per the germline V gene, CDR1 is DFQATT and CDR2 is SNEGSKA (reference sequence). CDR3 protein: CSARDTRGSNEQFF. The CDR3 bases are TGCAGTGCCAGAGACACTAGGGGGTCTAATGAGCAGTTCTTC.

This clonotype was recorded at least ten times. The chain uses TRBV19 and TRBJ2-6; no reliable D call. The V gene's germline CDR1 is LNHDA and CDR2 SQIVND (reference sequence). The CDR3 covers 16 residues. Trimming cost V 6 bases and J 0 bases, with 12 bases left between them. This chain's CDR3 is CASRQNQVSGANVLTF. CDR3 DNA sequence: TGTGCCAGTAGGCAAAATCAGGTCTCTGGGGCCAACGTCCTGACTTTC.

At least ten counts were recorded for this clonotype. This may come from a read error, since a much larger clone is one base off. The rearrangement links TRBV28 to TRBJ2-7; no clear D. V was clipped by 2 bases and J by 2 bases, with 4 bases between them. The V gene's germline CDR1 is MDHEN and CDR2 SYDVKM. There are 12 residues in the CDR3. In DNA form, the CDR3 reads TGTGCCAGCAGTTTAGGGGCCTACGAGCAGTACTTC. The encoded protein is CASSLGAYEQYF. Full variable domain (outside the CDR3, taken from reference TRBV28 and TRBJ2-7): DVKVTQSSRYLVKRTGEKVFLECVQDMDHENMFWYRQDPGLGLRLIYFSYDVKMKEKGDIPEGYSVSREKKERFSLILESASTNQTSMYLCASSLGAYEQYFGPGTRLTVT.

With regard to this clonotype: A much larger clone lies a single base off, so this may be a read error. CDR3: CATIREPGRVGTEAFF. CDR3 DNA: TGTGCCACCATCAGAGAGCCTGGACGAGTCGGCACTGAAGCTTTCTTT. The rearrangement links TRBV15 to TRBJ1-1; no definite D call. The CDR3 totals 16 residues. Germline V CDR1 and CDR2: LNHNV, YYDKDF (reference sequence).

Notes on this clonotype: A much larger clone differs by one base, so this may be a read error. The CDR3 spells CASGSPGCYIQYF. The CDR3 DNA sequence: TGTGCCAGCGGTTCTCCAGGGTGCTACATTCAGTACTTC. V usage is TRBV28 and J usage is TRBJ2-4, with D possibly matching TRBD1 (5 bases). In germline, CDR1 is MDHEN, CDR2 SYDVKM. The CDR3 is 13 residues long. V was cut by 8 bases and J by 8 bases, with 16 bases left in between.

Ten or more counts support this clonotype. The CDR3 sequence is CASSLQHQPQHF. In DNA, the CDR3 is TGTGCCAGCAGCTTACAACATCAGCCCCAGCATTTT. The rearrangement joins TRBV7-9 to TRBJ1-5, with no clear D. The CDR3 has 12 amino acids. Trimming shortened V by 2 bases and J by 5 bases, and 4 bases separated the two germline ends. Germline V gives CDR1 SEHNR, CDR2 FQNEAQ (reference sequence).

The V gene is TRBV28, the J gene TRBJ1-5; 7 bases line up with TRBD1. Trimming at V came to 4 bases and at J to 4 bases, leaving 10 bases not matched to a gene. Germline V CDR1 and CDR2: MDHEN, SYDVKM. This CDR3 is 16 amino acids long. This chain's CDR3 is CASSSLIGQENQPQHF. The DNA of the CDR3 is TGTGCCAGCAGTTCCTTAATAGGACAGGAAAATCAGCCCCAGCATTTT.

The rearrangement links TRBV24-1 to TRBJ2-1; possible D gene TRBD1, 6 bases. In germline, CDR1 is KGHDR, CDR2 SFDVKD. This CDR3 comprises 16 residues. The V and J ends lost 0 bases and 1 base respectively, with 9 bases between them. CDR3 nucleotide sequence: TGTGCCACCAGTGATTTGCTCAGGGGTTCCTACAATGAGCAGTTCTTC. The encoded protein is CATSDLLRGSYNEQFF.

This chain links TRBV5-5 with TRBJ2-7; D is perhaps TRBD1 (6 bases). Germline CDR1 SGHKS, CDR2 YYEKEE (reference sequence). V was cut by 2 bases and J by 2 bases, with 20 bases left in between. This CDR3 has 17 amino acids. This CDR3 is CASSLRWTARDPYEQYF. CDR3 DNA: TGTGCCAGCAGCTTAAGGTGGACAGCACGAGACCCCTACGAGCAGTACTTC.

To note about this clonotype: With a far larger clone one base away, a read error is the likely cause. CDR3 loop: CASIYGSTGELFF. CDR3 bases: TGTGCCAGCATCTACGGGAGTACCGGGGAGCTGTTTTTT. This chain uses TRBV6-1 with TRBJ2-2; TRBD2 might be the D (6 bases). Trimming took off 7 bases at V and 5 bases at J, with 11 bases between the two ends. This CDR3 is built from 13 residues. CDR1 and CDR2 from the germline V gene are MNHNS and SASEGT.

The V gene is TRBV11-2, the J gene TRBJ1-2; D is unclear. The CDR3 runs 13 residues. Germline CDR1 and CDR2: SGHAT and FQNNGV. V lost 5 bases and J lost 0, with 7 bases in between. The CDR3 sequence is CASSLETNYGYTF. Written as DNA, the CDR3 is TGTGCCAGCAGCCTCGAGACTAACTATGGCTACACCTTC.

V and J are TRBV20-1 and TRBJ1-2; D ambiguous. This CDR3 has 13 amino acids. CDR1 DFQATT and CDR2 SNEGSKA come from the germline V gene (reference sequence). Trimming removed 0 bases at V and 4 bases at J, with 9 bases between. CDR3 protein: CSARDYRSYGYTF. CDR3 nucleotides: TGCAGTGCTAGAGATTACAGAAGCTATGGCTACACCTTC.

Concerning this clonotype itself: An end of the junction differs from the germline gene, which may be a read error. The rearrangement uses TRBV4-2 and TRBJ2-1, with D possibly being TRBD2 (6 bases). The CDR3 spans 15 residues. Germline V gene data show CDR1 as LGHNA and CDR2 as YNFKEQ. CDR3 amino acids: CASSRDREPYNKQSF. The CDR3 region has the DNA TGTGCCAGCAGCCGAGACCGGGAGCCTTACAATAAGCAGTCCTTC.

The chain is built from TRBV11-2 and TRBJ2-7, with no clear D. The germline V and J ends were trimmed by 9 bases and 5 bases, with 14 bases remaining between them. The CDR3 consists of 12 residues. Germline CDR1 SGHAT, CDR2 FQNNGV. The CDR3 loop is CASSPGGNEQYF. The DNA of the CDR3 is TGTGCCAGTAGTCCAGGCGGCAACGAGCAGTACTTC.

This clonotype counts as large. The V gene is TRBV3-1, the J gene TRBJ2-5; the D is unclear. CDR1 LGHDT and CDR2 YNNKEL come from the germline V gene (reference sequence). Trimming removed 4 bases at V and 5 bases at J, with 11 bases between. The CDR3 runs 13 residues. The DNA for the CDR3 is TGTGCCAGCAGCCGGGTTAATTGGGAGACCCAGTACTTC. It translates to CASSRVNWETQYF.

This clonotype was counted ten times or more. The DNA for the CDR3 is TGTGCCAGCACCACGATTTACGAGCAGTACTTC. Protein product: CASTTIYEQYF. The gene calls are TRBV28 and TRBJ2-7, with D unclear. With 7 bases removed from V and 4 bases from J, the gap between germline ends came to 8 bases. The CDR3 sequence is 11 residues long. Germline-derived CDR1 and CDR2 are MDHEN and SYDVKM. Full variable domain (rest looked up from reference TRBV28 and TRBJ2-7): DVKVTQSSRYLVKRTGEKVFLECVQDMDHENMFWYRQDPGLGLRLIYFSYDVKMKEKGDIPEGYSVSREKKERFSLILESASTNQTSMYLCASTTIYEQYFGPGTRLTVT.

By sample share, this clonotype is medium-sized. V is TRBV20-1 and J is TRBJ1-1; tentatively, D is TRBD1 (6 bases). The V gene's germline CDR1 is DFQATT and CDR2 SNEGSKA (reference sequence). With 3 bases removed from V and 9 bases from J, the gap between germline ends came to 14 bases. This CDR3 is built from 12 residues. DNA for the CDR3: TGCAGTGCTAGGTGGGCAGGGGCTAAAGCTTTCTTT. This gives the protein CSARWAGAKAFF.

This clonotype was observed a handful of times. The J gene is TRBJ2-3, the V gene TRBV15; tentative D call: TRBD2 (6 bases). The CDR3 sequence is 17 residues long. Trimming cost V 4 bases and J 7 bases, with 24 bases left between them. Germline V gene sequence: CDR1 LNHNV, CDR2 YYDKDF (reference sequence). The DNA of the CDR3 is TGTGCCACCAGCAAAGACTCTATCGGGAGTCGGGGATATACGCAGTATTTT. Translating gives CATSKDSIGSRGYTQYF.